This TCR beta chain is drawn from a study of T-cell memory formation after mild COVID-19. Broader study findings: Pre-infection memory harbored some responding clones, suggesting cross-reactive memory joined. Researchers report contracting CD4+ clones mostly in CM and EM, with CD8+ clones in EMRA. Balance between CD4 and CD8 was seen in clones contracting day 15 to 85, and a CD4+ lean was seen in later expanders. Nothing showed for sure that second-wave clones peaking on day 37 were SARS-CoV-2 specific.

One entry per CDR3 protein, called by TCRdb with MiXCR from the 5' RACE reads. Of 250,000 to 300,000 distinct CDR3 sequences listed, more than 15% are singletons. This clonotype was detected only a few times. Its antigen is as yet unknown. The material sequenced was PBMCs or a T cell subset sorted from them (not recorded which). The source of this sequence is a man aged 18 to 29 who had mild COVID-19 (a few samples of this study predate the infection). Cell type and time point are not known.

The DNA of the CDR3 is TGCGCCAGCAGCCAAGGGGGAGTGGGAGGGGGGAATGAGCAGTTCTTC. Its translation: CASSQGGVGGGNEQFF. The genes are TRBV4-1 and TRBJ2-1; D possibly corresponds to TRBD2 (7 bases). Germline V gene lookup returns CDR1 MGHRA and CDR2 YSYEKL. The CDR3 extends over 16 amino acids. V was shortened by 1 base and J by 7 bases, with 17 bases between the two germline ends.